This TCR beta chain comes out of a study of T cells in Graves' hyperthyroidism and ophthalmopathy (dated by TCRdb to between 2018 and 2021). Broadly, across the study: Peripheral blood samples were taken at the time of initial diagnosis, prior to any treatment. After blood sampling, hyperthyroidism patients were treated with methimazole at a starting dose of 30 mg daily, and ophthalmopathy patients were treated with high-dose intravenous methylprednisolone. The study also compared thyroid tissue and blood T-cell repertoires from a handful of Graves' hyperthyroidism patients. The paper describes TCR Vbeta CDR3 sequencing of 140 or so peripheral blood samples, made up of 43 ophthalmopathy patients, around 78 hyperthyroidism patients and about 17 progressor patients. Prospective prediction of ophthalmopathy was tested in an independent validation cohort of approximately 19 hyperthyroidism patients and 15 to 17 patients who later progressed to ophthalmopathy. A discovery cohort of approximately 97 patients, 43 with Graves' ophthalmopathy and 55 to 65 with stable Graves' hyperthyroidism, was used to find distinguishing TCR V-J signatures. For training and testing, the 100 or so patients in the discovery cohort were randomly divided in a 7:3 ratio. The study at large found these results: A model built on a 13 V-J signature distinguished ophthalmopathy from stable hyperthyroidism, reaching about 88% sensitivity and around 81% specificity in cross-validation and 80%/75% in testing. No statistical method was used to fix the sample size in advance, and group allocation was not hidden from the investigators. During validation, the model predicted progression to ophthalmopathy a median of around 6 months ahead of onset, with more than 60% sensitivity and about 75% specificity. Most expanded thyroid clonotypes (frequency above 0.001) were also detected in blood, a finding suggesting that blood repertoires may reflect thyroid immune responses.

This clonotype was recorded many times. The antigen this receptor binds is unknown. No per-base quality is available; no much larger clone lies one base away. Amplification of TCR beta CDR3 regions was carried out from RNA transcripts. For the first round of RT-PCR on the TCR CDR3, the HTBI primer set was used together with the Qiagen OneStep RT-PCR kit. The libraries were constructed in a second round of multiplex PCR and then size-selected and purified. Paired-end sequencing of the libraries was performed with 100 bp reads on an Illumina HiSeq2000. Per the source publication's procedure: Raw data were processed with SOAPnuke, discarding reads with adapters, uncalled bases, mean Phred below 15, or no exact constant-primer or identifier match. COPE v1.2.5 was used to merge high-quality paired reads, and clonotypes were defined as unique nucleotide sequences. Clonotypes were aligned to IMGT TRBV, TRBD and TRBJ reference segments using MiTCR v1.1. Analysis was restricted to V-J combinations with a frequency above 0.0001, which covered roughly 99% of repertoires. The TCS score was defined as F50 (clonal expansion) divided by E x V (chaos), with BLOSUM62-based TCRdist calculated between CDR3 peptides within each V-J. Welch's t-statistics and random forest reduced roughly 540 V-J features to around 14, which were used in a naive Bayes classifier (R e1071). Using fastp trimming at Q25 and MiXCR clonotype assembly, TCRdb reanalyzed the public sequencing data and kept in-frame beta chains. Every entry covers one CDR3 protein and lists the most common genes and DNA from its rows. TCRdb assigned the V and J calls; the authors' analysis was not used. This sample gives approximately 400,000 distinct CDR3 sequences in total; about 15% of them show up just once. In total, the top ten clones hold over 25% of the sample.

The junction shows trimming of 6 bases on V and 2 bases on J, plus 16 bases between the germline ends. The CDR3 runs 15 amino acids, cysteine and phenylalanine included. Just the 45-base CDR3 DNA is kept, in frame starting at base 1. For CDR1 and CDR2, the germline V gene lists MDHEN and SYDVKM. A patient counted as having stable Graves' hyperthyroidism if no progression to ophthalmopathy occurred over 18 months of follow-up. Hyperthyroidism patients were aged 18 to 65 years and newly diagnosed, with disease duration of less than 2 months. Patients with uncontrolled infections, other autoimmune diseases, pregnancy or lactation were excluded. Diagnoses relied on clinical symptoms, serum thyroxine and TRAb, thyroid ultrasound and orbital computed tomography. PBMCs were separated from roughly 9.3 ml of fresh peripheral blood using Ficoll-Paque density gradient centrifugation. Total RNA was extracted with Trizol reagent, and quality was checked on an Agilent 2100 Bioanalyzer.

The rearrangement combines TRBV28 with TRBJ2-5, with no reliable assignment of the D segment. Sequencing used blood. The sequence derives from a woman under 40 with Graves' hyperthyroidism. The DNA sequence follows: TGTGCCAGCAGCGGCCGGGTTGTTACTCAAGAGACCCAGTACTTC. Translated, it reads CASSGRVVTQETQYF.